This entry lists 27 T cell receptor beta chains sequenced from one sample in a study of T cells and copy number aberrations in small-cell lung cancer. Produced via immunoSEQ multiplex PCR; TCRdb's table is partial and in-frame only. The repertoire holds several thousand clones, with roughly four fifths as singletons. The sequenced sample was normal tissue next to the tumor. All receptors come from a woman between 50 and 59 years old with small cell lung cancer.

V is TRBV6-1 and J is TRBJ2-7; D not certain. V lost 6 bases to trimming and J lost 5 bases, with 11 bases between them. Germline lookup yields CDR1 MNHNS and CDR2 SASEGT. There are 12 residues in the CDR3. CDR3 region: CASRSDAHEQYF. CDR3 nucleotide sequence: TGTGCCAGCAGATCGGACGCACACGAGCAGTACTTC.

Only a few counts were recorded for this clone. V is TRBV4-1 and J is TRBJ2-3, with 10 bases identical to TRBD2. Trimming took 2 bases from V and 5 from J; bases not matched to a gene: 4. Germline loops: CDR1 MGHRA, CDR2 YSYEKL. This CDR3 contains 15 residues. The CDR3 sequence: CASSQPSGSVDTQYF. The DNA of the CDR3 is TGCGCCAGCAGCCAACCTAGCGGGAGTGTAGATACGCAGTATTTT.

Only a few counts were recorded for this clone. This rearrangement joins TRBV6-7 to TRBJ1-2; TRBD1 matches at 7 bases. TRBV6-7 is an ORF, with its function uncertain. Trimming cost V 5 bases and J 0 bases; bases outside gene matches: 9. CDR3 length equals 16 residues. The CDR3 DNA reads TGTGCCAGCAGTCAGTTTCCCGGGACAGCTAACTATGGCTACACCTTC. This translates into CASSQFPGTANYGYTF.

This sequence joins TRBV14 and TRBJ2-3, with 13 bases aligning to TRBD2. The J segment lost 4 bases and the V segment lost 9 bases, leaving 7 bases of the junction unmatched. This CDR3 contains 15 residues. The germline V gene encodes CDR1 SGHDN and CDR2 FVKESK. CDR3 amino acids: CARYGTSGMADTQYF. In nucleotides, the CDR3 is TGTGCCAGGTACGGGACTAGCGGGATGGCAGATACGCAGTATTTT.

This clone showed up just a few times. This CDR3 reads CASSLGGVGGYGYTF. DNA for the CDR3: TGTGCCAGCAGCTTAGGAGGAGTGGGGGGGTATGGCTACACCTTC. The chain carries TRBV13 and TRBJ1-2, with D tentatively TRBD1 (5 bases). The germline CDR1 and CDR2 sequences are PRHDT and FYEKMQ (reference sequence). CDR3 length: 15 amino acids. The V and J ends lost 0 bases and 5 bases respectively, with 13 bases between them.

The chain uses TRBV30 and TRBJ2-7, with TRBD2 matching over 13 bases. This CDR3 has 16 amino acids. CDR1 and CDR2 (germline): GTSNPN, SVGIG (reference sequence). V shed 1 base, J shed 5 bases, and the junction held 8 bases outside the gene matches. CDR3 protein: CAWSGGTSGNGDEQYF. Written as DNA, the CDR3 is TGTGCCTGGAGTGGGGGGACTAGCGGGAACGGCGACGAGCAGTACTTC.

The rearrangement uses TRBV15 and TRBJ2-1; 10 bases map to TRBD2. Germline values: CDR1 LNHNV, CDR2 YYDKDF (reference sequence). The CDR3 length is 16 residues. J was trimmed by 9 bases and V by 2 bases; bases with no gene match: 10. Here the CDR3 reads CATSRLLAGGGGEQFF. DNA of the CDR3: TGTGCCACCAGCAGACTATTAGCGGGAGGAGGGGGTGAGCAGTTCTTC.

The V and J genes are TRBV7-2 and TRBJ2-7; D could derive from TRBD1 or TRBD2 (5 bases each). Trimming took 1 base from V and 2 from J, leaving 15 bases between them. From germline, CDR1 is SGHTA and CDR2 FQGNSA. The CDR3 extends over 16 amino acids. Here the CDR3 reads CASSLEPLEGPYEQYF. CDR3 sequence (DNA): TGTGCCAGCAGCTTAGAGCCACTAGAGGGGCCCTACGAGCAGTACTTC.

The genes are TRBV4-2 and TRBJ2-7, with 13 bases identical to TRBD2. Germline trimming cut 1 base from V and 0 bases from J; bases unmatched to any gene: 6. Germline values: CDR1 LGHNA, CDR2 YNFKEQ. The CDR3 covers 18 residues. In nucleotides, the CDR3 is TGTGCCAGCAGCCAAGCCGGACTAGCGGGAGTTAACTCCTACGAGCAGTACTTC. It yields the protein CASSQAGLAGVNSYEQYF.

The rearrangement links TRBV5-5 to TRBJ2-1; 8 nucleotides match TRBD2. Germline V gene data show CDR1 as SGHKS and CDR2 as YYEKEE (reference sequence). V gave up 1 base and J gave up 4 bases; unmatched junction bases: 4. The CDR3 has 15 amino acids. In nucleotides, the CDR3 is TGTGCCAGCAGCTTGTTTAGCGGGACTTACAATGAGCAGTTCTTC. This codes for CASSLFSGTYNEQFF.

V and J are TRBV18 and TRBJ2-7, with D possibly being TRBD1 or TRBD2 (5 bases each). From germline, CDR1 is KGHSH and CDR2 LQKENI. The ends were cut back, 5 bases at V and 5 bases at J, with 22 bases in the middle. CDR3 length equals 16 residues. The CDR3 reads CASSLSGTLPEDEQYF. As DNA, the CDR3 is TGTGCCAGCTCATTGTCCGGGACCCTTCCGGAGGACGAGCAGTACTTC.

The sample holds one count of this clone. The chain is built from TRBV7-6 and TRBJ2-3; D gene ambiguous. Germline lookup yields CDR1 SGHVS and CDR2 FNYEAQ. This CDR3 is built from 15 residues. The V gene lost 0 bases and the J gene lost 2 bases, with 9 bases spanning the gap. In DNA, the CDR3 is TGTGCCAGCAGCTTAGCGGACGGTTACACAGATACGCAGTATTTT. Protein sequence: CASSLADGYTDTQYF.

This clone was recorded only once. The V gene is TRBV7-9, the J gene TRBJ2-1; 8 positions agree with TRBD2. CDR1 SEHNR and CDR2 FQNEAQ come from the germline V gene (reference sequence). The J segment lost 10 bases and the V segment lost 5 bases, leaving 7 bases of the junction unmatched. CDR3 length: 13 residues. The CDR3, as DNA: TGTGCCAGCAGCCCTGAGAGGACTAGCGAGCAGTTCTTC. Translation gives CASSPERTSEQFF.

This clone was detected once. The DNA of the CDR3 is TGCAGCGCTAAAGTCGGGGAGCTGTTTTTT. Protein sequence: CSAKVGELFF. This chain links TRBV29-1 with TRBJ2-2; D gene unclear. CDR1 SQVTM and CDR2 ANQGSEA come from the germline V gene. V was trimmed by 7 bases and J by 7 bases, leaving 7 bases between them. The CDR3 extends over 10 amino acids.

This chain links TRBV30 with TRBJ2-5, with a weak D call TRBD2 (7 bases). The CDR3 loop spans 14 amino acids. CDR1 is GTSNPN and CDR2 is SVGIG in the germline V gene (reference sequence). V shed 2 bases and J shed 5 bases, with 15 bases lying between them. This CDR3 is CAWSLGGLGETQYF. The CDR3 coding sequence is TGTGCCTGGAGTCTGGGGGGGCTCGGGGAGACCCAGTACTTC. Full variable domain (rest looked up from reference TRBV30 and TRBJ2-5): SQTIHQWPATLVQPVGSPLSLECTVEGTSNPNLYWYRQAAGRGLQLLFYSVGIGQISSEVPQNLSASRPQDRQFILSSKKLLLSDSGFYLCAWSLGGLGETQYFGPGTRLLVL.

The chain recombines TRBV19 with TRBJ2-2, with D possibly being TRBD1 (6 bases). Germline V gives CDR1 LNHDA, CDR2 SQIVND (reference sequence). Trimming left V 6 bases short and J 2 bases short, with 10 bases between. The CDR3 has 14 amino acids. The chain's CDR3 is CASRPGTNTGELFF. CDR3 bases: TGTGCCAGTAGACCCGGGACAAACACCGGGGAGCTGTTTTTT.

This sequence joins TRBV5-1 and TRBJ2-1; TRBD2 matches at 8 bases. This CDR3 has 14 residues. The junction had 8 bases not matched to a gene; V was cut back by 4 bases and J by 8 bases. CDR1 is SGHRS and CDR2 is YFSETQ in the germline V gene. The CDR3 coding sequence is TGCGCCAGCAGCACGGGGGGGAGGGGCGATGAGCAGTTCTTC. Translation gives CASSTGGRGDEQFF.

This clone appeared a few times. The chain employs TRBV29-1 and TRBJ1-5; possible D gene TRBD1, 5 bases. Trimming stripped 6 bases from V and 7 bases from J, with 13 bases between. Germline values: CDR1 SQVTM, CDR2 ANQGSEA. This CDR3 is 12 amino acids long. The CDR3 DNA reads as TGCAGCGTAGGGCAGAGGGGCCAGCCCCAGCATTTT. As protein: CSVGQRGQPQHF.

This sequence joins TRBV10-3 and TRBJ2-3; D is perhaps TRBD2 (6 bases). CDR3 length equals 14 residues. CDR1 ENHRY and CDR2 SYGVKD come from the germline V gene. V lost 7 bases, J lost 2 bases, and 13 bases lay in between. CDR3 region: CAIMDSGTTDTQYF. CDR3 in DNA: TGTGCCATCATGGATAGCGGTACCACAGATACGCAGTATTTT.

The V and J genes are TRBV6-1 and TRBJ1-2, with 11 bases identical to TRBD1. Germline V gene sequence: CDR1 MNHNS, CDR2 SASEGT. With V trimmed by 2 bases and J by 5 bases, 7 bases remained unmatched. The CDR3 extends over 16 amino acids. The CDR3 protein is CASSENWDRGSYGYTF. In DNA, the CDR3 is TGTGCCAGCAGTGAAAATTGGGACAGGGGGAGTTATGGCTACACCTTC.

A few counts support this clone. The chain links TRBV11-3 to TRBJ2-1; 10 nucleotides match TRBD1. Germline V gene sequence: CDR1 SGHNT, CDR2 YENEEA. This CDR3 comprises 17 residues. The junction had 3 bases not matched to a gene; V was cut back by 1 base and J by 0 bases. CDR3 nucleotide sequence: TGTGCCAGCAGCTTAGGGACAGGGGGTAACTCCTACAATGAGCAGTTCTTC. Protein: CASSLGTGGNSYNEQFF.

The chain carries TRBV27 and TRBJ1-1, with D possibly TRBD1 on 6 matching bases. CDR3 length equals 16 residues. Trimming removed 4 bases at V and 3 bases at J, with 18 bases between. Looked up from germline, CDR1 is MNHEY and CDR2 is SMNVEV (reference sequence). The chain's CDR3 is CASSSRLQGTDTEAFF. The CDR3 DNA follows: TGTGCCAGCAGTTCAAGACTACAGGGTACGGACACTGAAGCTTTCTTT.

The rearrangement uses TRBV5-5 and TRBJ1-1, with D possibly being TRBD1 (5 bases). Germline V CDR1 and CDR2: SGHKS, YYEKEE (reference sequence). Between the trimmed V and J ends, which lost 0 bases and 1 base, there was a span of 16 bases. CDR3 length: 17 amino acids. CDR3 sequence: CASSLGRVGGGNTEAFF. The DNA of the CDR3 is TGTGCCAGCAGCTTGGGGCGGGTGGGGGGAGGGAACACTGAAGCTTTCTTT.

The chain joins TRBV19 to TRBJ2-2, with a possible D match to TRBD1 (5 bases). This CDR3 is built from 13 residues. The ends were cut back, 7 bases at V and 1 base at J, with 7 bases in the middle. Germline values: CDR1 LNHDA, CDR2 SQIVND (reference sequence). The CDR3 DNA is TGTGCCAGTAAGCAGGGGAACACCGGGGAGCTGTTTTTT. It encodes CASKQGNTGELFF.

The V call is TRBV7-3, the J call TRBJ2-1; D assignment may be TRBD1 or TRBD2 (5 bases each). The CDR3 contains 11 residues. With 2 bases removed from V and 10 bases from J, the gap between germline ends came to 6 bases. CDR1 is SGHTA and CDR2 is FQGTGA in the germline V gene. CDR3 DNA sequence: TGTGCCAGCAGCTTAGGGGGAGAGCAGTTCTTC. Amino acids: CASSLGGEQFF. The full variable domain, completed using reference TRBV7-3 and TRBJ2-1, is GAGVSQTPSNKVTEKGKYVELRCDPISGHTALYWYRQSLGQGPEFLIYFQGTGAADDSGLPNDRFFAVRPEGSVSTLKIQRTERGDSAVYLCASSLGGEQFFGPGTRLTVL.

The chain is built from TRBV28 and TRBJ1-2; D remains ambiguous. The V gene's germline CDR1 is MDHEN and CDR2 SYDVKM. This CDR3 spans 14 amino acids. V was trimmed by 10 bases and J by 7 bases, leaving 22 bases between them. The DNA of the CDR3 is TGTGCCACCCTCGACTCCGGGCTGTTGGGTGGCTACACCTTC. The encoded protein is CATLDSGLLGGYTF.

The chain employs TRBV5-5 and TRBJ1-3; D is possibly TRBD1 (5 bases). The CDR3 covers 15 residues. Per the germline V gene, CDR1 is SGHKS and CDR2 is YYEKEE (reference sequence). The V end lost 4 bases, the J end lost 2 bases, and 13 bases lay between the germline ends. The CDR3 region is CASSVGSGPGNTIYF. The CDR3 nucleotides read TGTGCCAGCAGCGTGGGGTCAGGGCCTGGAAACACCATATATTTT.